What follows are 4 T cell receptor beta chains derived from one specimen sequenced in a study of HIV-infected patients and healthy controls. Alpha and beta constant-region primers primed reverse transcription of about 500 ng RNA. Each of the alpha and beta chains got its own library through chain-specific third strand synthesis with indices. From the 5' RACE reads, TCRdb called clonotypes with MiXCR, one entry per CDR3 protein. The profile shows 7,900 or so distinct CDR3 sequences, approximately 6.3% of them singletons. Follow-up blood was drawn about 14 weeks, roughly three months, after antiretroviral therapy began. No cell fractionation was done, so the repertoire covers all unsorted peripheral blood T cells. The sample here was blood, taken during antiretroviral therapy. The source of these receptors is an adult with HIV infection.

This clonotype was detected many times. This beta chain came through as a stray read in a library set up for alpha chains, and its size says little. The rearrangement joins TRBV19 to TRBJ2-1; no definite D call. This CDR3 has 12 amino acids. V was trimmed by 6 bases and J by 5 bases, leaving 8 bases between them. The germline V gene encodes CDR1 LNHDA and CDR2 SQIVND (reference sequence). The CDR3 nucleotides read TGTGCCAGTAGGAGTTGGGACAATGAGCAGTTCTTC. Protein: CASRSWDNEQFF. The full variable domain, with the rest looked up from reference TRBV19 and TRBJ2-1, is DGGITQSPKYLFRKEGQNVTLSCEQNLNHDAMYWYRQDPGQGLRLIYYSQIVNDFQKGDIAEGYSVSREKKESFPLTVTSAQKNPTAFYLCASRSWDNEQFFGPGTRLTVL.

This clonotype was seen many times. This beta chain is a stray read from a library made for alpha chains; its abundance is not meaningful. The chain joins TRBV3-1 to TRBJ2-6; D is possibly TRBD2 (6 bases). The CDR3 covers 18 residues. V lost 4 bases, J lost 4 bases, and 20 bases lay in between. Germline assignment: CDR1 LGHDT and CDR2 YNNKEL (reference sequence). CDR3 loop: CASSLRIGGVLGANVLTF. CDR3 DNA: TGTGCCAGCAGCCTCCGAATCGGAGGGGTACTCGGGGCCAACGTCCTGACTTTC.

Relative to its sample, this clonotype is medium-sized. This beta chain turned up in a library designed for alpha chains; as an off-target read, its abundance says little. V gene TRBV4-2 combines with J gene TRBJ2-3; maybe TRBD2 (5 bases). Per germline, CDR1 LGHNA and CDR2 YNFKEQ. V dropped 1 base and J dropped 7 bases, with 12 bases sitting between them. CDR3 size: 14 residues. CDR3 amino acids: CASSQVVASNTQYF. The CDR3 bases are TGTGCCAGCAGCCAAGTAGTGGCTAGCAATACGCAGTATTTT.

This clonotype was detected many times. The library was designed around alpha chains, so this beta chain is a stray read whose abundance carries little weight. The CDR3 is CASSMWGDENIQYF. As DNA, the CDR3 is TGTGCCAGTAGTATGTGGGGAGATGAGAACATTCAGTACTTC. This rearrangement joins TRBV19 to TRBJ2-4; weak D call: TRBD2 (5 bases). CDR1 is LNHDA, CDR2 SQIVND, per germline (reference sequence). There are 14 residues in the CDR3. V was trimmed by 3 bases and J by 7 bases, leaving 13 bases between them. Complete variable domain (other parts from reference TRBV19 and TRBJ2-4): DGGITQSPKYLFRKEGQNVTLSCEQNLNHDAMYWYRQDPGQGLRLIYYSQIVNDFQKGDIAEGYSVSREKKESFPLTVTSAQKNPTAFYLCASSMWGDENIQYFGAGTRLSVL.